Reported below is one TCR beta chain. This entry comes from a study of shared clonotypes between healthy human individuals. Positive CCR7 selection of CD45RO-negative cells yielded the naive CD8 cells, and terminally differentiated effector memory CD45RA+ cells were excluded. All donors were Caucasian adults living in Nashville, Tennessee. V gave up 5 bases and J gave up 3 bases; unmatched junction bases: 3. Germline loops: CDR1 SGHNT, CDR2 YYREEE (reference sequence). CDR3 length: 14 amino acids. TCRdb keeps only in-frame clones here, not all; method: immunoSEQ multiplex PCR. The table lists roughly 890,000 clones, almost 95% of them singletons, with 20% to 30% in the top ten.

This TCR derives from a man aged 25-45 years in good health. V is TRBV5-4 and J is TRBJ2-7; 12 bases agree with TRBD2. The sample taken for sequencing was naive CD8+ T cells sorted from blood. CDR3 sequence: CASRLAGGHYEQYF. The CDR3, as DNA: TGTGCCAGCAGACTAGCGGGAGGCCACTACGAGCAGTACTTC.